The present TCR beta chain was sequenced within a study of shared clonotypes between healthy human individuals. The data were produced by immunoSEQ multiplex PCR, yet TCRdb's version contains in-frame clones alone and is incomplete. The top ten hold 45% of the sample, which has about 95,000 clones, roughly two thirds seen once. Germline V CDR1 and CDR2: SEHNR, FQNEAQ (reference sequence). Trimming left V 6 bases short and J 0 bases short, with 13 bases between. The CDR3 has 15 amino acids. The V gene is TRBV7-9, the J gene TRBJ2-3, with no clear D. The sequencing sample was made of memory CD8+ T cells sorted from blood. Specified subset: CD45RO+ cells pooled with CCR7-negative TemRA cells. This clonotype originated in a man aged 25 to 40 in good health. As DNA, the CDR3 is TGTGCCAGCAGTATAATCAGTGCTAGCACAGATACGCAGTATTTT. Translating it yields CASSIISASTDTQYF. The full variable domain, completed using reference TRBV7-9 and TRBJ2-3, is DTGVSQNPRHKITKRGQNVTFRCDPISEHNRLYWYRQTLGQGPEFLTYFQNEAQLEKSRLLSDRFSAERPKGSFSTLEIQRTEQGDSAMYLCASSIISASTDTQYFGPGTRLTVL.